These 9 T cell receptor beta chains were sequenced from one sample in a study of read filtering for tumor transcriptome and immune sequencing. From approximately 430 ng of RNA, a library with molecular barcoded alpha/delta and beta/gamma adaptors was made. TCRdb processed the reads anew with MiXCR; each CDR3 protein has one entry. The sample carries 50,000 to 65,000 distinct CDR3 sequences, roughly 19% recorded once. Sequencing was performed on a population of CD138-negative cells sorted from bone marrow. Every receptor here comes from a donor at least 40 years old with multiple myeloma.

This clonotype has ten or more counts. Here the CDR3 reads CASSRGQGVMNTEAFF. The CDR3 DNA sequence: TGCGCCAGCAGCAGAGGACAGGGGGTCATGAACACTGAAGCTTTCTTT. The V and J genes are TRBV5-1 and TRBJ1-1, with 10 bases matching TRBD1. This CDR3 contains 16 residues. V lost 4 bases to trimming and J lost 0 bases; unmatched junction nucleotides: 6. CDR1 and CDR2 (germline): SGHRS, YFSETQ.

This clonotype was detected many times. The genes are TRBV3-1 and TRBJ2-1, with TRBD1 as a possible D gene (5 bases). Germline CDR1 reads LGHDT; CDR2 reads YNNKEL (reference sequence). The CDR3 loop spans 12 amino acids. Trimming took 3 bases from V and 9 from J, leaving 9 bases between them. The CDR3 protein is CASSHRAGEQFF. For the CDR3, the DNA is TGTGCCAGCAGCCACAGGGCCGGTGAGCAGTTCTTC.

In its sample, this clonotype was seen many times. The chain recombines TRBV27 with TRBJ2-1, with 8 bases that match TRBD1. After removal of 3 bases from V and 7 bases from J, the junction contained 5 bases not matched to a gene. CDR1 and CDR2 (germline): MNHEY, SMNVEV (reference sequence). The CDR3 is 14 amino acids. This CDR3 reads CASSFGQGSNEQFF. The CDR3 DNA reads TGTGCCAGCAGTTTTGGACAGGGTTCAAATGAGCAGTTCTTC.

This rearrangement joins TRBV28 to TRBJ2-5; TRBD1 might be the D (6 bases). The V end was cut by 2 bases, the J end by 4 bases, with 11 bases between. Germline loops: CDR1 MDHEN, CDR2 SYDVKM. This CDR3 is 14 amino acids long. The CDR3 loop reads CASSLLRGSETQYF. CDR3 sequence (DNA): TGTGCCAGCAGTTTACTCAGGGGATCAGAGACCCAGTACTTC.

The chain combines TRBV12-3 or TRBV12-4 with TRBJ1-3; TRBD1 aligns across 7 bases. This CDR3 is built from 14 residues. V lost 8 bases, J lost 4 bases, and 8 bases stayed unmatched. For the CDR3, the DNA is TGTGCCAGCGGCCCCGGGACAGCGGGAAACACCATATATTTT. Its translation: CASGPGTAGNTIYF.

A note on this clonotype: This could be a read error, since a much larger clone is one nucleotide away. The chain combines TRBV28 with TRBJ2-7, with a weak D call TRBD1 (5 bases). This CDR3 is built from 15 residues. Germline CDR1 is MDHEN and CDR2 is SYDVKM. CDR3 in amino acids: CASSPLGQAQYGQYF. Here the CDR3 DNA reads TGTGCCAGCAGTCCCTTGGGGCAAGCCCAATACGGGCAGTACTTC.

This clonotype was detected many times. V usage is TRBV12-3 or TRBV12-4 and J usage is TRBJ2-7, with D unclear. This CDR3 is 13 amino acids long. Trimming pared 5 bases from V and 6 bases from J, leaving 14 bases between. The CDR3 protein is CASSRPGNGEQYF. The CDR3 bases are TGTGCCAGCAGTCGTCCAGGAAACGGCGAGCAGTACTTC.

This clonotype has a count of ten or more. This chain joins TRBV7-9 and TRBJ1-1; tentative D call: TRBD1 (5 bases). This CDR3 contains 15 residues. CDR1 and CDR2 (germline): SEHNR, FQNEAQ (reference sequence). The V gene lost 1 base and the J gene lost 3 bases, with 12 bases spanning the gap. The CDR3 DNA is TGTGCCAGCAGCTTAGGGGCCGGGGCGGACACTGAAGCTTTCTTT. Its protein is CASSLGAGADTEAFF.

This clonotype was counted ten times or more. The chain has TRBV20-1 and TRBJ2-3; TRBD2 aligns across 9 bases. Trimming removed 1 base from V and 0 bases from J; junction bases left unmatched: 5. This CDR3 comprises 16 residues. CDR1 is DFQATT, CDR2 SNEGSKA, per germline (reference sequence). In DNA form, the CDR3 reads TGCAGTGCTAGAGTTGGGACTAGCAGGAGCACAGATACGCAGTATTTT. This sequence encodes CSARVGTSRSTDTQYF.